The sample holds many counts of the clone carrying this T cell receptor beta chain. Its target is unknown. With listed TCR primers and previously described methods, bulk TCR libraries were prepared. TCRdb re-called the PCR reads through MiXCR, storing one row per CDR3 protein. Seen here are 300,000 to 400,000 distinct CDR3 sequences, about a fifth observed once, and the top ten hold approximately 0.8%. Trimming pared 0 bases from V and 3 bases from J, leaving 9 bases between. The length of the CDR3 is 15 residues. CDR1 is SGHRS and CDR2 is YFSETQ in the germline V gene. The data derive from a study of molecular identifiers for immune sequencing clone quantification. Study-level information: Replicate experiments took RNA from around 20,000 or 100,000 naive CD8 cells, divided it five ways and sequenced four.

Notes on the study in general: Jurkat TCR RNA spiked in from one cell (amid about 1 million naive cells) was reportedly detectable.

The chain uses TRBV5-1 and TRBJ2-2; D is tentatively TRBD1 or TRBD2 (5 bases each). The receptor was isolated from a human donor in good health. Some libraries in this study had Jurkat cell RNA spiked in. Specimen: naive CD8+ T cells from blood, with Jurkat cell RNA spiked in. Stated subset: FACS-sorted CD8+CD4-CCR7+CD45RA+ naive T cells. This CDR3 is CASSLEGPDTGELFF. The CDR3 DNA is TGCGCCAGCAGCTTGGAGGGACCAGACACCGGGGAGCTGTTTTTT.